The text below deals with one T cell receptor (beta chain). As yet, its antigen is unknown. This entry comes from a study of identical twins. General observations from the study: Out-of-frame TCR alpha sharing observed in monozygotic twins exceeded model estimates.

Healthy Caucasians supplied all donations. The CDR3 is made up of 16 amino acids. The V end lost 3 bases, the J end lost 0 bases, and 12 bases lay between the germline ends. The germline gives CDR1 KGHSH, CDR2 LQKENI. cDNA carried unique molecular identifiers, and a universal primer site was added by template switching. In TCRdb, the 5' RACE reads were re-called with MiXCR into one record per CDR3 protein. The sample contains 690,000 or so distinct CDR3 sequences, around 6% of which appear only once. Material for sequencing was naive T cells sorted from blood. This chain joins TRBV18 and TRBJ1-3; no clear D gene. This clonotype was sampled from a man aged 18 to 30 in good health. The CDR3, as DNA: TGTGCCAGCTCACCTCAACGGAGTAACTCTGGAAACACCATATATTTT. This sequence encodes CASSPQRSNSGNTIYF.